This T cell receptor (beta chain) was retrieved from a study of cytomegalovirus exposure and HLA in healthy donors. General observations from the study: Follow-up analysis later connected one missense variant in DCLRE1C with trimming of TCR beta V- and J-genes. CMV serostatus was the only immune exposure information that was available. More clonal expansion characterized HLA-associated TCR beta chains than equally common others in a later analysis.

V lost 1 base, J lost 7 bases, and 11 bases lay in between. The CDR3 is 15 amino acids. The germline V gene encodes CDR1 MGHRA and CDR2 YSYEKL. As concerns this clone: Its antigen is as yet unknown.

PCR amplification relied on 60 Vbeta primers (plus 13 Jbeta primers). The assay was immunoSEQ multiplex PCR, and TCRdb's table has in-frame clones only and misses some. The sample carries around 40,000 clones, 50% to 75% recorded once. The sequence was obtained from a human donor in good health. The sample taken for sequencing was PBMCs. V gene TRBV4-1 combines with J gene TRBJ1-6; the D gene is possibly TRBD1 (6 bases). CDR3 region: CASSQVGQPNSPLHF. DNA of the CDR3: TGCGCCAGCAGCCAAGTGGGACAACCAAATTCACCCCTCCACTTT.